Shown below are 25 T cell receptor beta chains from a single sample sequenced in a study of T cells in Graves' hyperthyroidism and ophthalmopathy. RNA transcripts served as the template for amplifying TCR beta CDR3 regions. During a first-round RT-PCR of the TCR CDR3, the HTBI primer set was used. TCRdb reanalysed the multiplex PCR reads using MiXCR and keeps one entry per CDR3 protein. The sample shows a few hundred thousand distinct CDR3 sequences, about 14% of them seen only once. Material for sequencing was blood. These receptors came from a woman between 25 and 40 years old with Graves' ophthalmopathy.

In the case of this clonotype: The conserved final phenylalanine or tryptophan is absent from the CDR3, which likely points to a read error. The gene calls are TRBV6-1 and TRBJ2-5; D unresolved. This CDR3 region has 13 residues. V lost 3 bases, J lost 2 bases, and 7 bases lay in between. Per germline, CDR1 MNHNS and CDR2 SASEGT. The CDR3 sequence: CASSDSAQETQYL. CDR3 coding DNA: TGTGCCAGCAGTGACTCAGCGCAAGAGACCCAGTACCTC.

This clonotype was seen many times. The genes are TRBV19 and TRBJ1-1; D is possibly TRBD1 (5 bases). V lost 6 bases, J lost 3 bases, and 8 bases lay in between. In germline, CDR1 is LNHDA, CDR2 SQIVND (reference sequence). The CDR3 length is 12 residues. The CDR3 sequence is CASREGDTEAFF. Here the CDR3 DNA reads TGTGCCAGTAGGGAAGGGGACACTGAAGCTTTCTTT.

This clonotype has at least ten counts. The V and J genes are TRBV12-3 or TRBV12-4 and TRBJ1-6; D is possibly TRBD1 (5 bases). V was pared by 3 bases and J by 8 bases, with 8 bases between. The CDR3 runs to 13 residues. CDR3 protein: CASSFGGDSPLHF. The CDR3 DNA follows: TGTGCCAGCAGTTTCGGGGGTGATTCACCCCTCCACTTT.

This clonotype occurred many times. The V call is TRBV2, the J call TRBJ2-7, with D possibly matching TRBD1 (5 bases). Germline CDR1 and CDR2: SNHLY and FYNNEI. The CDR3 loop spans 16 amino acids. V lost 4 bases and J lost 6, with 22 bases in between. CDR3 sequence reads: CASSAVHPGERGEQYF. The CDR3 DNA is TGTGCCAGCAGTGCAGTACATCCCGGTGAAAGGGGCGAGCAGTACTTC. Variable domain in full (rest from reference TRBV2 and TRBJ2-7): EPEVTQTPSHQVTQMGQEVILRCVPISNHLYFYWYRQILGQKVEFLVSFYNNEISEKSEIFDDQFSVERPDGSNFTLKIRSTKLEDSAMYFCASSAVHPGERGEQYFGPGTRLTVT.

At least ten counts were recorded for this clonotype. This chain links TRBV12-3 or TRBV12-4 with TRBJ2-3, with 11 bases aligning to TRBD2. The CDR3 has 19 residues. Trimming took 4 bases from V and 1 from J; bases not matched to a gene: 13. CDR3 coding DNA: TGTGCCAGCAGTTCTCTGGGACTAGCGGAAATTGGGGGCACAGATACGCAGTATTTT. Protein sequence: CASSSLGLAEIGGTDTQYF.

This clonotype occurred many times. As DNA, the CDR3 is TGTGCCAGCAGTGTTGAAGGGACACACAATCAGCCCCAGCATTTT. Protein sequence: CASSVEGTHNQPQHF. This chain joins TRBV2 and TRBJ1-5; maybe TRBD1 (6 bases). CDR1 SNHLY and CDR2 FYNNEI come from the germline V gene. The CDR3 has 15 amino acids. Trimming shortened V by 4 bases and J by 3 bases, and 13 bases separated the two germline ends.

This clonotype was picked up many times. This chain links TRBV12-3 or TRBV12-4 with TRBJ2-2, with no clear D. With 5 bases removed from V and 5 bases from J, the gap between germline ends came to 9 bases. The CDR3 length is 13 residues. The CDR3 is CASSVRRTGELFF. The CDR3 DNA reads as TGTGCCAGCAGTGTTCGTAGAACCGGGGAGCTGTTTTTT.

In its sample, this clonotype was seen a few times. This chain connects TRBV5-6 to TRBJ2-5; D possibly uses TRBD1 or TRBD2 (5 bases each). V was cut by 0 bases and J by 4 bases, with 13 bases left in between. Germline values: CDR1 SGHDT, CDR2 YYEEEE. The CDR3 consists of 15 residues. The CDR3 nucleotides read TGTGCCAGCAGCTTGGGACCGGGGCAGGCAGAGACCCAGTACTTC. The encoded protein is CASSLGPGQAETQYF.

This clonotype has a count of ten or more. J is TRBJ2-1 and V is TRBV15, with 8 nucleotides matching TRBD1. The V gene end was trimmed by 1 base and the J gene end by 7 bases; junction bases not matched to a gene: 6. The CDR3 is made up of 15 amino acids. Per the germline V gene, CDR1 is LNHNV and CDR2 is YYDKDF (reference sequence). The CDR3 sequence: CATSRGQGRINEQFF. DNA of the CDR3: TGTGCCACCAGCAGAGGACAGGGGAGAATAAATGAGCAGTTCTTC.

In this sample, this clonotype turned up many times. The J gene is TRBJ2-1, the V gene TRBV11-2; D perhaps matches TRBD1 (5 bases). V was pared by 2 bases and J by 0 bases, with 17 bases between. The CDR3 has 18 amino acids. Per germline, CDR1 SGHAT and CDR2 FQNNGV. This CDR3 reads CASSLFLGSQGSYNEQFF. The DNA of the CDR3 is TGTGCCAGCAGCTTATTTCTGGGCAGTCAGGGCTCCTACAATGAGCAGTTCTTC.

This clonotype has only a few counts. The CDR3 does not end in the conserved phenylalanine or tryptophan, so this is likely a read error. The chain has TRBV7-2 and TRBJ2-7; 9 bases map to TRBD1. Trimming took 2 bases from V and 2 from J; bases not matched to a gene: 13. This CDR3 is built from 18 residues. The germline CDR1 and CDR2 sequences are SGHTA and FQGNSA. CDR3 nucleotides: TGTGCCAGCAGCTTAATCTCTGGCGGACAGGGGTGGCCCTACGAGCAGTACCTC. This codes for CASSLISGGQGWPYEQYL.

The chain has TRBV7-9 and TRBJ1-1; D gene uncertain. Per the germline V gene, CDR1 is SEHNR and CDR2 is FQNEAQ (reference sequence). The V end lost 1 base, the J end lost 3 bases, and 6 bases lay between the germline ends. The CDR3 totals 13 residues. The CDR3 region is CASSLVAYTEAFF. CDR3 sequence (DNA): TGTGCCAGCAGCTTAGTGGCGTACACTGAAGCTTTCTTT. Looking up the rest from reference TRBV7-9 and TRBJ1-1 gives the full variable domain: DTGVSQNPRHKITKRGQNVTFRCDPISEHNRLYWYRQTLGQGPEFLTYFQNEAQLEKSRLLSDRFSAERPKGSFSTLEIQRTEQGDSAMYLCASSLVAYTEAFFGQGTRLTVV.

This clonotype was seen more than once but under ten times. The chain combines TRBV4-1 with TRBJ2-7, with a tentative D call TRBD2 (6 bases). CDR1 and CDR2 from the germline V gene are MGHRA and YSYEKL. The CDR3 spans 21 residues. Trimming cost V 0 bases and J 2 bases, with 29 bases left between them. The CDR3 DNA reads as TGCGCCAGCAGCCAAGAGTTAAGAGGTGGTCAGCGGGCCCCCGCGCCCTACGAGCAGTACTTC. This gives the protein CASSQELRGGQRAPAPYEQYF.

This chain joins TRBV9 and TRBJ1-1; D remains ambiguous. Germline CDR1 is SGDLS and CDR2 is YYNGEE. Trimming took 5 bases from V and 4 from J, leaving 15 bases between them. The CDR3 spans 14 residues. The CDR3 here is CASSNGEEGTEAFF. CDR3 coding DNA: TGTGCCAGCAGTAATGGGGAGGAAGGCACTGAAGCTTTCTTT.

Many counts were recorded for this clonotype. The rearrangement uses TRBV12-3 or TRBV12-4 and TRBJ2-7; D possibly corresponds to TRBD1 (5 bases). Trimming took 4 bases from V and 5 from J, leaving 12 bases between them. There are 13 residues in the CDR3. The CDR3 reads CASSYAGQDEQYF. In nucleotides, the CDR3 is TGTGCCAGCAGTTATGCAGGGCAAGACGAGCAGTACTTC.

This sequence joins TRBV5-4 and TRBJ2-1; tentatively, D is TRBD2 (5 bases). This CDR3 comprises 17 residues. Trimming took off 5 bases at V and 0 bases at J, with 18 bases between the two ends. CDR1 is SGHNT, CDR2 YYREEE, per germline (reference sequence). CDR3 protein: CASSSGSGEFSYNEQFF. The CDR3 DNA reads as TGTGCCAGCAGTAGTGGGTCCGGGGAATTCTCCTACAATGAGCAGTTCTTC.

The chain carries TRBV18 and TRBJ2-2, with TRBD1 matching 10 bases. V was clipped by 3 bases and J by 4 bases; unmatched bases: 5. Germline V CDR1 and CDR2: KGHSH, LQKENI. This CDR3 comprises 16 residues. The CDR3 DNA follows: TGTGCCAGCTCACCCCGGACAGGGGGGGGCACCGGGGAGCTGTTTTTT. Translated: CASSPRTGGGTGELFF.

This clonotype was counted ten times or more. The rearrangement links TRBV9 to TRBJ1-1, with 7 bases aligning to TRBD1. Looked up from germline, CDR1 is SGDLS and CDR2 is YYNGEE. The V segment lost 1 base and the J segment 0 bases; nucleotides outside the gene matches: 6. The CDR3 covers 16 residues. Here the CDR3 reads CASSVQGEPMNTEAFF. CDR3 nucleotides: TGTGCCAGCAGCGTACAGGGGGAACCCATGAACACTGAAGCTTTCTTT. Complete variable domain (other parts from reference TRBV9 and TRBJ1-1): DSGVTQTPKHLITATGQRVTLRCSPRSGDLSVYWYQQSLDQGLQFLIQYYNGEERAKGNILERFSAQQFPDLHSELNLSSLELGDSALYFCASSVQGEPMNTEAFFGQGTRLTVV.

V and J are TRBV10-3 and TRBJ1-6, with D unclear. The germline V gene encodes CDR1 ENHRY and CDR2 SYGVKD. Trimming cost V 0 bases and J 8 bases, with 11 bases left between them. This CDR3 region has 15 residues. The CDR3 coding sequence is TGTGCCATCAGTGAGTCCGGGGAAGGGTATTCACCCCTCCACTTT. Residues: CAISESGEGYSPLHF.

This clonotype appeared a few times. V is TRBV9 and J is TRBJ2-7; 9 bases map to TRBD2. The CDR3 covers 16 residues. The V segment lost 4 bases and the J segment 3 bases; nucleotides outside the gene matches: 11. Per the germline V gene, CDR1 is SGDLS and CDR2 is YYNGEE. Here the CDR3 reads CASSSRRIAGDYEQYF. In nucleotides, the CDR3 is TGTGCCAGCAGCTCCCGTAGGATAGCGGGGGACTACGAGCAGTACTTC.

This clonotype has at least ten counts. The CDR3 nucleotides read TGTGCCAGCAGTCCCCTAGCGGGGGGTAGCACAGATACGCAGTATTTT. It yields the protein CASSPLAGGSTDTQYF. The chain carries TRBV28 and TRBJ2-3, with 11 bases that match TRBD2. The CDR3 covers 16 residues. The V and J ends lost 5 bases and 0 bases, in that order; junction bases with no gene match: 4. Germline CDR1 MDHEN, CDR2 SYDVKM. Full variable domain (rest looked up from reference TRBV28 and TRBJ2-3): DVKVTQSSRYLVKRTGEKVFLECVQDMDHENMFWYRQDPGLGLRLIYFSYDVKMKEKGDIPEGYSVSREKKERFSLILESASTNQTSMYLCASSPLAGGSTDTQYFGPGTRLTVL.

This clonotype was detected many times. This rearrangement joins TRBV28 to TRBJ1-2; tentatively, D is TRBD1 (6 bases). The V and J ends lost 4 bases and 8 bases respectively, with 14 bases between them. Per germline, CDR1 MDHEN and CDR2 SYDVKM. The CDR3 loop spans 13 amino acids. In nucleotides, the CDR3 is TGTGCCAGCAGTTCAACAGGGACCGGAGGCTACACCTTC. Protein sequence: CASSSTGTGGYTF.

The CDR3 coding sequence is TGTGCCAGCAGTTCAGGGGACAGTTTCGGGGAGCTGTTTTTT. Translating it yields CASSSGDSFGELFF. This rearrangement joins TRBV13 to TRBJ2-2; 7 bases are a match to TRBD1. The germline CDR1 and CDR2 sequences are PRHDT and FYEKMQ (reference sequence). CDR3 size: 14 residues. Trimming took 6 bases from V and 7 from J; bases not matched to a gene: 8.

This chain uses TRBV11-3 with TRBJ2-3, with D perhaps TRBD2 (6 bases). CDR3 size: 12 residues. The V and J ends lost 4 bases and 11 bases respectively, with 13 bases between them. Germline V lookup: CDR1 SGHNT, CDR2 YENEEA. The CDR3 coding sequence is TGTGCCAGCAGCTCGTCACTAGCCCAGCAGTATTTT. Encoded protein: CASSSSLAQQYF.

The V and J genes are TRBV28 and TRBJ2-5; 12 positions match TRBD2. The ends lost 3 bases at V and 4 bases at J; junction bases unmatched: 12. CDR1 MDHEN and CDR2 SYDVKM come from the germline V gene. This CDR3 has 18 residues. The DNA for the CDR3 is TGTGCCAGCAGTTTCCCCACTAGCGGGGGGCTCGGGGGAGAGACCCAGTACTTC. Translating it yields CASSFPTSGGLGGETQYF.